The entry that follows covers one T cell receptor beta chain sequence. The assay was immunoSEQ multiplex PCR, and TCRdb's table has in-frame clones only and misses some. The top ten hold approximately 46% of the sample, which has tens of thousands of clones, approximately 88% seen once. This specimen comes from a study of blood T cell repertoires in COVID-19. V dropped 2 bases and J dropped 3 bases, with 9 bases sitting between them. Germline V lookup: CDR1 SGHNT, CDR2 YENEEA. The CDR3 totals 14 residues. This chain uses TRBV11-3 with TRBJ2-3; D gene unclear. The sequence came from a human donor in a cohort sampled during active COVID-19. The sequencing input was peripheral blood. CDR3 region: CASSLSQETDTQYF. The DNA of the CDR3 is TGTGCCAGCAGCTTATCTCAGGAAACAGATACGCAGTATTTT.